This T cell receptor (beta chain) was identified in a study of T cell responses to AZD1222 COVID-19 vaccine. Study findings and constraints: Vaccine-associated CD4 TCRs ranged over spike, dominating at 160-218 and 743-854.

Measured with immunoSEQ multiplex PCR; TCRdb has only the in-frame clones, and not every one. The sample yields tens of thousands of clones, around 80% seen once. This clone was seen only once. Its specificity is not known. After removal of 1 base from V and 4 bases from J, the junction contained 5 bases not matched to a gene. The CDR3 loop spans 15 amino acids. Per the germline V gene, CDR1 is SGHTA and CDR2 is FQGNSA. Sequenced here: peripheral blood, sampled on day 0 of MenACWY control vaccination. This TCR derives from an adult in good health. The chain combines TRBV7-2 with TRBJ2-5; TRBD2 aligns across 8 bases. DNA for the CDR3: TGTGCCAGCAGCTTAGGGTCAGCGGGGGTAGAGACCCAGTACTTC. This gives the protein CASSLGSAGVETQYF.